The 21 T cell receptor beta chains in this list originate from one sample, sequenced in a study of identical twins (dated by TCRdb to the mid-2010s). Receptor amplification or capture employed 5' RACE. Sequenced using an Illumina HiSeq 2000. TCRdb redid the processing of the public reads, applying fastp at Q25 and MiXCR, and retained in-frame beta chains. Identical CDR3 protein sequences are pooled into one entry, listed with their most common genes and DNA. This sample has fewer than 800,000 distinct CDR3 sequences in its table, and around 7.5% of those were observed once. The ten largest clones capture roughly 1.5% of the sample. This sample was also put to use in a study of yellow fever vaccine responses in identical twins.

The sequenced sample consisted of PBMCs. The receptors originated from a woman under 30 in good health.

This clonotype came up a few times. The rearrangement links TRBV24-1 to TRBJ2-3; 12 bases align to TRBD2. In germline, CDR1 is KGHDR, CDR2 SFDVKD. The CDR3 has 18 residues. Trimming removed 4 bases from V and 3 bases from J; junction bases left unmatched: 10. The CDR3 sequence: CATSETTSGGYRTDTQYF. The CDR3 DNA sequence: TGTGCCACCAGTGAGACGACTAGCGGGGGCTATCGAACAGATACGCAGTATTTT.

The table lists this clonotype with a few counts. The CDR3 DNA follows: TGTGCCAGCAGTTTACGGGGGGGGGCCGTGAGCACAGATACGCAGTATTTT. Translation: CASSLRGGAVSTDTQYF. The genes are TRBV12-3 or TRBV12-4 and TRBJ2-3, with 8 positions matching TRBD2. This CDR3 spans 17 amino acids. V trimming: 2 bases; J trimming: 0 bases; junction bases outside the gene matches: 7.

This clonotype has only a few counts. The chain recombines TRBV4-1 with TRBJ1-2; D might be TRBD1 (5 bases). CDR1 MGHRA and CDR2 YSYEKL come from the germline V gene. Between the trimmed V and J ends, which lost 2 bases and 7 bases, there was a span of 11 bases. The CDR3 loop spans 13 amino acids. CDR3 region: CASSQQGWGGYTF. As DNA, the CDR3 is TGCGCCAGCAGCCAACAGGGATGGGGTGGCTACACCTTC.

This sequence joins TRBV28 and TRBJ2-3, with D possibly being TRBD1 or TRBD2 (5 bases each). The V end was cut by 11 bases, the J end by 3 bases, with 9 bases between. Germline values: CDR1 MDHEN, CDR2 SYDVKM. The CDR3 contains 11 residues. CDR3 loop: CAGGRTDTQYF. The DNA of the CDR3 is TGTGCCGGGGGTAGGACAGATACGCAGTATTTT. The full variable domain, its missing parts supplied by reference TRBV28 and TRBJ2-3, is DVKVTQSSRYLVKRTGEKVFLECVQDMDHENMFWYRQDPGLGLRLIYFSYDVKMKEKGDIPEGYSVSREKKERFSLILESASTNQTSMYLCAGGRTDTQYFGPGTRLTVL.

The V call is TRBV18, the J call TRBJ2-4; no firm D call. Germline V gives CDR1 KGHSH, CDR2 LQKENI. Trimming removed 3 bases at V and 7 bases at J, with 22 bases between. The CDR3 is made up of 17 amino acids. For the CDR3, the DNA is TGTGCCAGCTCACCGACCCGGGCCGACTTATGGTCGAACATTCAGTACTTC. Translation gives CASSPTRADLWSNIQYF.

J is TRBJ2-1 and V is TRBV2; 10 positions agree with TRBD2. This CDR3 contains 14 residues. Germline CDR1 SNHLY, CDR2 FYNNEI. V lost 7 bases, J lost 10 bases, and 10 bases stayed unmatched. CDR3 DNA sequence: TGTGCCAGCAAAACGGTAGCGGGAGGAGGGGAGCAGTTCTTC. Translated: CASKTVAGGGEQFF.

This sequence joins TRBV28 and TRBJ2-6; D remains ambiguous. From germline, CDR1 is MDHEN and CDR2 SYDVKM. The CDR3 runs to 15 residues. V was clipped by 6 bases and J by 1 base, with 10 bases between them. CDR3 DNA sequence: TGTGCCAGCAGACGCACCAGATCTGGGGCCAACGTCCTGACTTTC. Its translation: CASRRTRSGANVLTF.

The table lists this clonotype with a few counts. The rearrangement joins TRBV7-9 to TRBJ2-6; weak D call: TRBD2 (5 bases). This CDR3 is 19 amino acids long. V lost 5 bases and J 0 bases, leaving 20 bases between the germline ends. Per the germline V gene, CDR1 is SEHNR and CDR2 is FQNEAQ (reference sequence). The CDR3 sequence is CASSQAFGPLVSGANVLTF. The CDR3 DNA reads as TGTGCCAGCAGCCAAGCCTTTGGACCACTAGTCTCTGGGGCCAACGTCCTGACTTTC. Complete variable domain (other parts from reference TRBV7-9 and TRBJ2-6): DTGVSQNPRHKITKRGQNVTFRCDPISEHNRLYWYRQTLGQGPEFLTYFQNEAQLEKSRLLSDRFSAERPKGSFSTLEIQRTEQGDSAMYLCASSQAFGPLVSGANVLTFGAGSRLTVL.

This clonotype was observed a few times. The chain employs TRBV7-6 and TRBJ2-1, with D possibly TRBD2 on 6 matching bases. This CDR3 has 14 amino acids. V was pared by 8 bases and J by 7 bases, with 18 bases between. The V gene's germline CDR1 is SGHVS and CDR2 FNYEAQ. The CDR3 reads CASQILEGSNEQFF. The CDR3 bases are TGTGCCAGCCAGATCTTGGAGGGGAGTAATGAGCAGTTCTTC. The full variable domain, completed using reference TRBV7-6 and TRBJ2-1, is GAGVSQSPRYKVTKRGQDVALRCDPISGHVSLYWYRQALGQGPEFLTYFNYEAQQDKSGLPNDRFSAERPEGSISTLTIQRTEQRDSAMYRCASQILEGSNEQFFGPGTRLTVL.

This clonotype came up many times. CDR3 protein: CASSFSGQGNEKLFF. The CDR3 DNA sequence: TGTGCCAGCAGTTTTAGCGGACAGGGAAATGAAAAACTGTTTTTT. The chain uses TRBV27 and TRBJ1-4; 8 bases are shared with TRBD1. CDR3 size: 15 residues. Germline assignment: CDR1 MNHEY and CDR2 SMNVEV (reference sequence). J was trimmed by 5 bases and V by 3 bases; bases with no gene match: 5.

The sample holds many counts of this clonotype. The chain links TRBV7-9 to TRBJ2-5, with 11 bases that match TRBD2. The trim removed 5 bases at V and 1 base at J, leaving 9 bases unmatched. The germline CDR1 and CDR2 sequences are SEHNR and FQNEAQ (reference sequence). The CDR3 has 17 residues. DNA of the CDR3: TGTGCCAGCAGCCCAAGGAGACTAGCGGGACCCCAAGAGACCCAGTACTTC. This translates into CASSPRRLAGPQETQYF.

This clonotype was counted ten times or more. The chain employs TRBV13 and TRBJ2-1, with 8 bases aligning to TRBD1. The germline V gene has CDR1 PRHDT and CDR2 FYEKMQ (reference sequence). V lost 0 bases and J lost 4; bases outside the gene matches: 5. The CDR3 has 16 residues. The CDR3 bases are TGTGCCAGCAGCTTAGGATGGGGGACAGGTTACAATGAGCAGTTCTTC. This translates into CASSLGWGTGYNEQFF. The whole variable domain, filled in from reference TRBV13 and TRBJ2-1, reads AAGVIQSPRHLIKEKRETATLKCYPIPRHDTVYWYQQGPGQDPQFLISFYEKMQSDKGSIPDRFSAQQFSDYHSELNMSSLELGDSALYFCASSLGWGTGYNEQFFGPGTRLTVL.

This clonotype was counted at least ten times. The genes are TRBV11-2 and TRBJ2-7; D perhaps matches TRBD1 (5 bases). The CDR3 totals 14 residues. Germline V lookup: CDR1 SGHAT, CDR2 FQNNGV. V was trimmed by 8 bases and J by 6 bases, leaving 20 bases between them. In nucleotides, the CDR3 is TGTGCCAGCCGAAACCACATGACAGCCCGCGAGCAGTACGTC. Translating it yields CASRNHMTAREQYV.

This clonotype occurred many times. V gene TRBV12-3 or TRBV12-4 combines with J gene TRBJ2-5; D might be TRBD1 (5 bases). This CDR3 spans 15 amino acids. V was pared by 3 bases and J by 5 bases, with 16 bases between. CDR3 nucleotide sequence: TGTGCCAGCAGTTTCTCCTCCTCAAACAGGGAGACCCAGTACTTC. It is translated as CASSFSSSNRETQYF.

There are many counts of this clonotype. The chain is built from TRBV10-3 and TRBJ2-1; D is perhaps TRBD2 (5 bases). The germline V and J ends were trimmed by 7 bases and 4 bases, with 14 bases remaining between them. CDR3 size: 14 residues. Germline loops: CDR1 ENHRY, CDR2 SYGVKD. The CDR3 DNA sequence: TGTGCCATCACCGGGAACCCCTTATACAATGAGCAGTTCTTC. This gives the protein CAITGNPLYNEQFF.

This clonotype was detected only a few times. V is TRBV28 and J is TRBJ2-1; 7 bases agree with TRBD2. Looked up from germline, CDR1 is MDHEN and CDR2 is SYDVKM. With V trimmed by 5 bases and J by 2 bases, 9 bases remained unmatched. The CDR3 sequence is 16 residues long. The CDR3 DNA follows: TGTGCCAGCAGTGACCTAGCGGAGGGTCCCTACAATGAGCAGTTCTTC. It specifies CASSDLAEGPYNEQFF.

This chain connects TRBV7-9 to TRBJ2-1; D is undetermined. V lost 5 bases and J 0 bases, leaving 14 bases between the germline ends. Looked up from germline, CDR1 is SEHNR and CDR2 is FQNEAQ (reference sequence). CDR3 length: 16 residues. CDR3 sequence reads: CASSQVDLISYNEQFF. In nucleotides, the CDR3 is TGTGCCAGCAGCCAGGTAGACTTAATCTCCTACAATGAGCAGTTCTTC.

This clonotype was found many times. The chain recombines TRBV7-9 with TRBJ1-3; D unclear. CDR3 length: 11 residues. Germline CDR1 is SEHNR and CDR2 is FQNEAQ (reference sequence). V shed 3 bases and J shed 4 bases, with 1 base lying between them. CDR3 bases: TGTGCCAGCAGCTTGGGAAACACCATATATTTT. Translated: CASSLGNTIYF.

This clonotype came up many times. The CDR3: CASSPQGDEQFF. CDR3 nucleotide sequence: TGTGCCAGCAGCCCTCAGGGCGATGAGCAGTTCTTC. The V call is TRBV7-9, the J call TRBJ2-1; maybe TRBD1 (5 bases). The germline V gene has CDR1 SEHNR and CDR2 FQNEAQ (reference sequence). This CDR3 has 12 residues. V was cut by 5 bases and J by 8 bases, with 10 bases left in between.

The rearrangement uses TRBV5-1 and TRBJ2-2, with 12 bases aligning to TRBD1. The CDR3 covers 18 residues. The junction had 15 bases not matched to a gene; V was cut back by 4 bases and J by 8 bases. Germline V gene lookup returns CDR1 SGHRS and CDR2 YFSETQ. The chain's CDR3 is CASSIMSGTGGPVGELFF. The CDR3 DNA follows: TGCGCCAGCAGCATAATGTCCGGGACAGGGGGCCCTGTGGGGGAGCTGTTTTTT.

This rearrangement joins TRBV5-5 to TRBJ2-7, with a tentative D call TRBD1 (6 bases). The CDR3 sequence is 14 residues long. Germline CDR1 is SGHKS and CDR2 is YYEKEE (reference sequence). Trimming took off 3 bases at V and 3 bases at J, with 13 bases between the two ends. CDR3 protein: CASSSTGTYYEQYF. The CDR3 DNA follows: TGTGCCAGCAGCTCCACCGGGACATACTACGAGCAGTACTTC.